This TCR beta chain was retrieved from a study of cytomegalovirus exposure and HLA in healthy donors. Findings and limits, study-wide: Data from an earlier analysis indicated that most TCR beta V segments were productive either about 87% or about 30% of the time.

The CDR3 has 15 amino acids. V was clipped by 4 bases and J by 5 bases; unmatched bases: 5. Germline values: CDR1 SGHRS, CDR2 YFSETQ. As for this clone: The antigen remains unidentified.

PCR involved 60 Vbeta and 13 Jbeta primers. Here immunoSEQ multiplex PCR was the method, and the copy in TCRdb shows in-frame clones only, minus some. The table has about 110,000 clones, less than 75% seen once. This chain uses TRBV5-1 with TRBJ2-1; TRBD2 matches at 11 bases. The sample comprised PBMCs. The receptor comes from a man aged 35 to 55 in good health and CMV-seropositive. CDR3 residues: CASSAGTSGNNEQFF. The CDR3 bases are TGCGCCAGCAGCGCGGGGACTAGCGGAAACAATGAGCAGTTCTTC.